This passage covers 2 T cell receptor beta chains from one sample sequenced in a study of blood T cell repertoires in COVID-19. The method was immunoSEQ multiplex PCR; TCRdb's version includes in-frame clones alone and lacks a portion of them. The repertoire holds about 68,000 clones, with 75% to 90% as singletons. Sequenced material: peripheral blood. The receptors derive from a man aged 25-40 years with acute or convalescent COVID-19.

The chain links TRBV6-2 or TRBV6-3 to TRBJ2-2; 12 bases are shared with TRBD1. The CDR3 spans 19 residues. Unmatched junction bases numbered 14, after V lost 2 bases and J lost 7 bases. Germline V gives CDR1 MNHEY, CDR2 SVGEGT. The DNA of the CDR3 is TGTGCCAGCAGTTACGAAACGGGACAGGGGGCGCGGGACTACGGGGAGCTGTTTTTT. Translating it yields CASSYETGQGARDYGELFF.

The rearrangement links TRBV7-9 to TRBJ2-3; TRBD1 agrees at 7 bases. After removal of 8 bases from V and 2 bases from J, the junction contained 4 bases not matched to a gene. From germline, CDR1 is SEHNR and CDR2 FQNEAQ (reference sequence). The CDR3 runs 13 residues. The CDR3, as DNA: TGTGCCAGCCTAACAGGGGTCACAGATACGCAGTATTTT. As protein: CASLTGVTDTQYF.